The 24 T cell receptor beta chains below were found in one sample sequenced in a study of blood T cell repertoires in COVID-19. Assay: immunoSEQ multiplex PCR; the TCRdb copy retains only in-frame clones and omits some. The sample consists of 150,000 to 200,000 clones, 65% to 90% of them appearing once. The sequencing sample was made of PBMCs or T cells enriched from blood (not recorded which). These receptors all stem from a man aged 45-65 years who had recovered from COVID-19.

This chain uses TRBV2 with TRBJ2-5; TRBD2 matches at 10 bases. J gave up 5 bases and V 8 bases, and 11 bases lay outside the gene matches. Per the germline V gene, CDR1 is SNHLY and CDR2 is FYNNEI. The CDR3 is 15 residues long. The CDR3 region has the DNA TGTGCCAGCCGCGGCGGGTTAGCGGGGGGTGAGACCCAGTACTTC. Amino acids: CASRGGLAGGETQYF.

The genes are TRBV7-2 and TRBJ2-7; 8 nucleotides match TRBD2. Germline CDR1 reads SGHTA; CDR2 reads FQGNSA. The CDR3 covers 13 residues. Germline trimming cut 5 bases from V and 3 bases from J; bases unmatched to any gene: 3. The chain's CDR3 is CASSHGTSYEQYF. In DNA, the CDR3 is TGTGCCAGCAGCCACGGGACTAGCTACGAGCAGTACTTC.

J is TRBJ1-5 and V is TRBV30; TRBD1 matches at 10 bases. The CDR3 runs to 16 residues. The trim removed 2 bases at V and 11 bases at J, leaving 15 bases unmatched. Germline assignment: CDR1 GTSNPN and CDR2 SVGIG (reference sequence). CDR3 DNA sequence: TGTGCCTGGAGTACTCCTGGGACAGGGGCCCCGATGGCCCAGCATTTT. Its protein product is CAWSTPGTGAPMAQHF.

The chain joins TRBV11-1 to TRBJ2-1; TRBD1 is a possible D gene (6 bases). Germline CDR1 reads SGHAT; CDR2 reads FQDESV (reference sequence). The CDR3 extends over 15 amino acids. V lost 0 bases and J lost 8, with 14 bases in between. CDR3 nucleotide sequence: TGTGCCAGCAGCTTAGCTGTATATGGGGGCGATGAGCAGTTCTTC. It codes for CASSLAVYGGDEQFF.

The V call is TRBV30, the J call TRBJ1-1, with TRBD1 matching over 8 bases. This CDR3 has 14 amino acids. V lost 7 bases and J lost 6; bases outside the gene matches: 13. Germline CDR1 is GTSNPN and CDR2 is SVGIG (reference sequence). The CDR3 DNA follows: TGTGCCTCTCCAGGCAGGGGGCGCATCGCTGAAGCTTTCTTT. It yields the protein CASPGRGRIAEAFF.

This chain links TRBV9 with TRBJ1-2; D may be TRBD1 (5 bases). Germline V gene sequence: CDR1 SGDLS, CDR2 YYNGEE. CDR3 length: 16 amino acids. V gave up 3 bases and J gave up 4 bases, with 19 bases separating them. The CDR3 DNA is TGTGCCAGCAGCGGGGCAGGGTATCCCCCTGGCTATGGCTACACCTTC. Encoded protein: CASSGAGYPPGYGYTF.

The V and J genes are TRBV18 and TRBJ1-5, with D possibly matching TRBD1 (5 bases). The CDR3 contains 16 residues. Germline loops: CDR1 KGHSH, CDR2 LQKENI. V gave up 0 bases and J gave up 4 bases, with 13 bases separating them. CDR3 coding DNA: TGTGCCAGCTCACCACCGGCGGGGGTTGGTAATCAGCCCCAGCATTTT. Amino acids: CASSPPAGVGNQPQHF.

V is TRBV5-1 and J is TRBJ2-2; TRBD2 might be the D (5 bases). Germline loops: CDR1 SGHRS, CDR2 YFSETQ. The CDR3 runs 14 residues. The V and J ends lost 4 bases and 3 bases respectively, with 10 bases between them. The CDR3 protein is CASSPLDYTGELFF. The CDR3 bases are TGCGCCAGCAGCCCGTTGGACTACACCGGGGAGCTGTTTTTT.

The chain combines TRBV5-1 with TRBJ2-7; TRBD1 matches 7 bases. In germline, CDR1 is SGHRS, CDR2 YFSETQ. The J segment lost 4 bases and the V segment lost 4 bases, leaving 8 bases of the junction unmatched. The CDR3 consists of 14 residues. In nucleotides, the CDR3 is TGCGCCAGCAGCCCACAGGGGCTAGGGTACGAGCAGTACTTC. This codes for CASSPQGLGYEQYF.

V and J are TRBV19 and TRBJ2-7; TRBD1 aligns across 10 bases. CDR3 length: 15 amino acids. Germline CDR1 and CDR2: LNHDA and SQIVND (reference sequence). The V segment lost 3 bases and the J segment 5 bases; nucleotides outside the gene matches: 7. The CDR3 DNA sequence: TGTGCCAGTAGTATTGGGACAGGGGTTGGTGACGAGCAGTACTTC. Amino acids: CASSIGTGVGDEQYF.

V is TRBV28 and J is TRBJ1-3, with TRBD1 matching over 11 bases. Germline V gene data show CDR1 as MDHEN and CDR2 as SYDVKM. The ends lost 5 bases at V and 4 bases at J; junction bases unmatched: 7. The length of the CDR3 is 16 residues. CDR3 amino acids: CASSPWGQGDGNTIYF. The CDR3 DNA follows: TGTGCCAGCAGTCCCTGGGGACAGGGGGACGGAAACACCATATATTTT.

This chain uses TRBV19 with TRBJ1-6; D possibly corresponds to TRBD1 (6 bases). The V gene's germline CDR1 is LNHDA and CDR2 SQIVND (reference sequence). Trimming removed 6 bases at V and 8 bases at J, with 11 bases between. The CDR3 covers 13 residues. CDR3 sequence (DNA): TGTGCCAGTAGACAGGGCCTCGATTCACCCCTCCACTTT. It codes for CASRQGLDSPLHF. The full variable domain, with the rest looked up from reference TRBV19 and TRBJ1-6, is DGGITQSPKYLFRKEGQNVTLSCEQNLNHDAMYWYRQDPGQGLRLIYYSQIVNDFQKGDIAEGYSVSREKKESFPLTVTSAQKNPTAFYLCASRQGLDSPLHFGNGTRLTVT.

The V call is TRBV14, the J call TRBJ2-5; no reliable D call. Germline V CDR1 and CDR2: SGHDN, FVKESK. The CDR3 runs to 13 residues. V lost 3 bases to trimming and J lost 7 bases, with 12 bases between them. CDR3 sequence reads: CASSQGDIGTQYF. Here the CDR3 DNA reads TGTGCCAGCAGCCAGGGCGACATTGGGACCCAGTACTTC.

The chain combines TRBV7-3 with TRBJ1-5, with 7 bases identical to TRBD1. V lost 4 bases and J lost 4; bases outside the gene matches: 16. This CDR3 is 18 amino acids long. The V gene's germline CDR1 is SGHTA and CDR2 FQGTGA. CDR3 nucleotide sequence: TGTGCCAGCAGCTCATATCGTCCCGGGACAGTCGGAAATCAGCCCCAGCATTTT. It is translated as CASSSYRPGTVGNQPQHF.

The genes are TRBV28 and TRBJ2-1, with 13 nucleotides matching TRBD2. V lost 6 bases to trimming and J lost 6 bases; unmatched junction nucleotides: 5. The CDR3 is 15 residues long. In germline, CDR1 is MDHEN, CDR2 SYDVKM. The CDR3 DNA reads TGTGCCAGCAGGGGAACTAGCGGGGGGGCCAATGAGCAGTTCTTC. Translation: CASRGTSGGANEQFF.

The chain has TRBV5-1 and TRBJ2-1, with D perhaps TRBD2 (6 bases). The germline gives CDR1 SGHRS, CDR2 YFSETQ. The V end lost 3 bases, the J end lost 12 bases, and 22 bases lay between the germline ends. The CDR3 loop spans 15 amino acids. CDR3 DNA sequence: TGCGCCAGCAGCTCGGAGGGGACTCCGCGGGTAGGGCAGTTCTTC. As protein: CASSSEGTPRVGQFF. The variable domain in full, with the rest retrieved from reference TRBV5-1 and TRBJ2-1, is KAGVTQTPRYLIKTRGQQVTLSCSPISGHRSVSWYQQTPGQGLQFLFEYFSETQRNKGNFPGRFSGRQFSNSRSEMNVSTLELGDSALYLCASSSEGTPRVGQFFGPGTRLTVL.

The CDR3 is CASSQDLGGPTGPQHF. CDR3 nucleotide sequence: TGCGCCAGCAGCCAAGATTTGGGGGGACCTACTGGGCCCCAGCATTTT. This chain connects TRBV4-1 to TRBJ1-5, with TRBD1 as a possible D gene (5 bases). Germline assignment: CDR1 MGHRA and CDR2 YSYEKL. Trimming cost V 0 bases and J 9 bases, with 18 bases left between them. This CDR3 has 16 residues.

This clone was counted a single time. The V call is TRBV11-3, the J call TRBJ2-2, with a possible D match to TRBD1 (6 bases). Trimming removed 5 bases from V and 6 bases from J, with 13 bases in between. The CDR3 is 14 residues long. The germline V gene has CDR1 SGHNT and CDR2 YENEEA. The CDR3 region has the DNA TGTGCCAGCAGCCCCGGGACAAAGGCCGGGGAGCTGTTTTTT. Its protein product is CASSPGTKAGELFF.

The chain employs TRBV6-5 and TRBJ1-5; 8 bases map to TRBD1. The CDR3 runs 14 residues. From germline, CDR1 is MNHEY and CDR2 SVGAGI. Germline trimming cut 7 bases from V and 3 bases from J; bases unmatched to any gene: 5. The CDR3 reads CASILRGLNQPQHF. Written as DNA, the CDR3 is TGTGCCAGCATCCTCAGGGGGCTCAATCAGCCCCAGCATTTT.

J is TRBJ2-7 and V is TRBV6-5; D gene uncertain. Germline V gives CDR1 MNHEY, CDR2 SVGAGI. Trimming pared 5 bases from V and 2 bases from J, leaving 16 bases between. The CDR3 covers 15 residues. Here the CDR3 DNA reads TGTGCCAGCAGTCCCCAATCGCTCCCTACCTACGAGCAGTACTTC. Protein product: CASSPQSLPTYEQYF.

The chain has TRBV29-1 and TRBJ2-1; 7 bases line up with TRBD1. The CDR3 sequence is 15 residues long. The germline V gene has CDR1 SQVTM and CDR2 ANQGSEA. The trim removed 6 bases at V and 3 bases at J, leaving 11 bases unmatched. The CDR3 protein is CSVMTRDRVYNEQFF. The CDR3 bases are TGCAGCGTAATGACCCGGGACAGAGTCTACAATGAGCAGTTCTTC.

This chain joins TRBV5-4 and TRBJ2-3, with 10 nucleotides matching TRBD2. This CDR3 contains 15 residues. Germline V gene lookup returns CDR1 SGHNT and CDR2 YYREEE (reference sequence). V shed 5 bases and J 2 bases; nucleotides not matched to a gene: 5. The chain's CDR3 is CASRPGLAPTDTQYF. The CDR3 DNA reads TGTGCCAGCAGGCCGGGACTAGCGCCCACAGATACGCAGTATTTT.

A note on this clone: At one end, the junction sequence differs from germline, possibly due to a read error. The rearrangement uses TRBV7-7 and TRBJ1-3; tentative D call: TRBD1 (6 bases). This CDR3 is built from 16 residues. Germline V gene lookup returns CDR1 SSHAT and CDR2 FNYEAQ (reference sequence). The CDR3: CASSPGQRASGNTIYF. CDR3 DNA sequence: TGTGCTAGCAGCCCAGGACAGAGAGCCTCTGGAAACACCATATATTTT.

This clone was observed a single time. The chain employs TRBV9 and TRBJ2-1; 9 bases fit TRBD2. Germline V gene sequence: CDR1 SGDLS, CDR2 YYNGEE. The length of the CDR3 is 15 residues. The V gene end was trimmed by 0 bases and the J gene end by 6 bases; junction bases not matched to a gene: 4. This CDR3 is CASSVGGGVSNEQFF. CDR3 bases: TGTGCCAGCAGCGTAGGCGGGGGGGTGAGCAATGAGCAGTTCTTC.